This entry lists 18 T cell receptor beta chains sequenced from one sample in a study of blood T cell repertoires in COVID-19. Repertoires were generated with immunoSEQ multiplex PCR, while TCRdb's copy carries only in-frame clones and drops some. The table lists tens of thousands of clones, roughly 89% of them singletons. Sample: peripheral blood. The receptor source for this set is a woman older than 75 with acute or convalescent COVID-19.

The V gene is TRBV28, the J gene TRBJ2-3; 12 bases fit TRBD1. With V trimmed by 6 bases and J by 2 bases, 3 bases remained unmatched. The germline gives CDR1 MDHEN, CDR2 SYDVKM. This CDR3 comprises 15 residues. The CDR3 loop reads CASRTGQGATDTQYF. The DNA for the CDR3 is TGTGCCAGCAGGACGGGACAGGGGGCCACAGATACGCAGTATTTT.

The genes are TRBV5-1 and TRBJ2-4; TRBD2 matches at 10 bases. Germline V gene sequence: CDR1 SGHRS, CDR2 YFSETQ. Germline trimming cut 0 bases from V and 8 bases from J; bases unmatched to any gene: 11. This CDR3 is 17 amino acids long. This chain's CDR3 is CASSLAKAGGPRDIQYF. In DNA form, the CDR3 reads TGCGCCAGCAGCTTGGCGAAAGCGGGAGGGCCGAGGGACATTCAGTACTTC.

V usage is TRBV5-6 and J usage is TRBJ1-2, with D possibly being TRBD1 (6 bases). The CDR3 spans 12 residues. The germline V and J ends were trimmed by 1 base and 11 bases, with 12 bases remaining between them. Per the germline V gene, CDR1 is SGHDT and CDR2 is YYEEEE. The CDR3 nucleotides are TGTGCCAGCAGCTTGTCAGGGGAGAGTTACACCTTC. Its protein is CASSLSGESYTF.

The V call is TRBV19, the J call TRBJ1-2; maybe TRBD1 (5 bases). The CDR3 spans 14 residues. Germline V CDR1 and CDR2: LNHDA, SQIVND (reference sequence). The germline V and J ends were trimmed by 4 bases and 3 bases, with 12 bases remaining between them. This CDR3 reads CASSTVPGDYGYTF. CDR3 sequence (DNA): TGTGCCAGTAGTACTGTCCCGGGGGACTATGGCTACACCTTC.

This rearrangement joins TRBV27 to TRBJ2-1; TRBD2 matches 15 bases. This CDR3 comprises 18 residues. The germline gives CDR1 MNHEY, CDR2 SMNVEV (reference sequence). With V trimmed by 2 bases and J by 2 bases, 4 bases remained unmatched. The CDR3 region has the DNA TGTGCCAGCAGTTTAAGGACTAGCGGGGGGGCTACCTACAATGAGCAGTTCTTC. Translating gives CASSLRTSGGATYNEQFF.

The V and J genes are TRBV28 and TRBJ1-5, with 7 bases identical to TRBD1. The CDR3 spans 14 residues. Germline trimming cut 7 bases from V and 2 bases from J; bases unmatched to any gene: 5. CDR1 MDHEN and CDR2 SYDVKM come from the germline V gene. The DNA of the CDR3 is TGTGCCAGCACCTACACAGGGGGCAATCAGCCCCAGCATTTT. Translating gives CASTYTGGNQPQHF.

The gene calls are TRBV5-4 and TRBJ1-1; D is undetermined. The CDR3 spans 13 residues. Germline CDR1 is SGHNT and CDR2 is YYREEE (reference sequence). Trimming removed 0 bases at V and 4 bases at J, with 7 bases between. CDR3 residues: CASSLATTTEAFF. CDR3 sequence (DNA): TGTGCCAGCAGCTTGGCTACTACCACTGAAGCTTTCTTT.

This clone has just one count. The chain combines TRBV9 with TRBJ2-2; D is possibly TRBD2 (5 bases). The CDR3 covers 15 residues. Germline CDR1 reads SGDLS; CDR2 reads YYNGEE. With 3 bases removed from V and 2 bases from J, the gap between germline ends came to 11 bases. CDR3 amino acids: CASSASWTNTGELFF. The CDR3 DNA follows: TGTGCCAGCAGCGCCTCCTGGACTAACACCGGGGAGCTGTTTTTT.

The J gene is TRBJ1-2, the V gene TRBV6-5; D remains ambiguous. Germline CDR1 reads MNHEY; CDR2 reads SVGAGI. CDR3 length: 13 residues. V shed 6 bases and J shed 9 bases, with 17 bases lying between them. The CDR3 region is CASRQPSGSRYTF. The CDR3 DNA follows: TGTGCCAGCAGACAACCATCGGGGAGCCGCTACACCTTC.

This rearrangement joins TRBV30 to TRBJ2-3; 7 bases align to TRBD2. Germline trimming cut 1 base from V and 8 bases from J; bases unmatched to any gene: 6. Germline V CDR1 and CDR2: GTSNPN, SVGIG (reference sequence). This CDR3 region has 13 residues. CDR3 loop: CAWSEWGGRTQYF. Here the CDR3 DNA reads TGTGCCTGGAGTGAGTGGGGGGGACGTACGCAGTATTTT. Using reference TRBV30 and TRBJ2-3 for the parts outside the CDR3, the full variable domain is SQTIHQWPATLVQPVGSPLSLECTVEGTSNPNLYWYRQAAGRGLQLLFYSVGIGQISSEVPQNLSASRPQDRQFILSSKKLLLSDSGFYLCAWSEWGGRTQYFGPGTRLTVL.

V is TRBV28 and J is TRBJ2-7, with TRBD2 identical over 8 bases. J was trimmed by 3 bases and V by 2 bases; bases with no gene match: 3. The CDR3 extends over 14 amino acids. CDR1 is MDHEN, CDR2 SYDVKM, per germline. The CDR3 loop is CASSLGTRDYEQYF. CDR3 DNA sequence: TGTGCCAGCAGTTTAGGGACTAGAGACTACGAGCAGTACTTC.

The rearrangement joins TRBV2 to TRBJ1-5, with unresolved D. Between the trimmed V and J ends, which lost 6 bases and 1 base, there was a span of 22 bases. The CDR3 totals 18 residues. Germline-derived CDR1 and CDR2 are SNHLY and FYNNEI. Here the CDR3 reads CASSVLPFGSGSNQPQHF. The DNA of the CDR3 is TGTGCCAGCAGCGTCCTTCCTTTCGGGTCTGGCAGCAATCAGCCCCAGCATTTT.

The gene calls are TRBV11-3 and TRBJ2-1; TRBD2 matches 7 bases. CDR1 SGHNT and CDR2 YENEEA come from the germline V gene. Germline trimming cut 1 base from V and 7 bases from J; bases unmatched to any gene: 7. The CDR3 is made up of 15 amino acids. The CDR3 loop reads CASSLGPGLQNEQFF. CDR3 coding DNA: TGTGCCAGCAGCTTAGGGCCGGGACTACAAAATGAGCAGTTCTTC.

V is TRBV19 and J is TRBJ2-1; the D gene is possibly TRBD2 (5 bases). Germline CDR1 is LNHDA and CDR2 is SQIVND (reference sequence). The V gene lost 6 bases and the J gene lost 1 base, with 16 bases spanning the gap. CDR3 length equals 16 residues. The CDR3 nucleotides read TGTGCCAGTAGACCCCCCGGGGTAGCATCCTACAATGAGCAGTTCTTC. This codes for CASRPPGVASYNEQFF.

The J gene is TRBJ2-2, the V gene TRBV3-1 (or the pseudogene TRBV3-2), with TRBD2 identical over 10 bases. CDR3 length: 19 residues. Trimming cost V 4 bases and J 4 bases; bases outside gene matches: 15. In germline, CDR1 is LGHDT, CDR2 YNNKEL (reference sequence). CDR3 DNA sequence: TGTGCCAGCAGCCGACGAGAGCGGGAGGGCCCTCGCGGCACCGGGGAGCTGTTTTTT. Its translation is CASSRREREGPRGTGELFF.

The V gene is TRBV9, the J gene TRBJ2-7, with D perhaps matching TRBD1 (5 bases). The CDR3 has 14 residues. Germline CDR1 reads SGDLS; CDR2 reads YYNGEE. The V and J ends lost 0 bases and 1 base respectively, with 8 bases between them. The CDR3 reads CASSVGGSSYEQYF. In nucleotides, the CDR3 is TGTGCCAGCAGCGTAGGGGGCAGTTCCTACGAGCAGTACTTC.

This clone appeared a single time. The chain combines TRBV3-1 (or the pseudogene TRBV3-2) with TRBJ2-6, with 7 bases identical to TRBD1. The germline V gene encodes CDR1 LGHDT and CDR2 YNNKEL (reference sequence). The J segment lost 1 base and the V segment lost 4 bases, leaving 7 bases of the junction unmatched. This CDR3 spans 17 amino acids. CDR3 region: CASSPTGPGSGANVLTF. The CDR3 bases are TGTGCCAGCAGCCCGACAGGGCCCGGATCTGGGGCCAACGTCCTGACTTTC.

The V and J genes are TRBV5-1 and TRBJ1-5; 10 bases are shared with TRBD1. Germline CDR1 is SGHRS and CDR2 is YFSETQ. The length of the CDR3 is 15 residues. Trimming cost V 3 bases and J 2 bases; bases outside gene matches: 2. CDR3 sequence reads: CASSWGTGGNQPQHF. CDR3 sequence (DNA): TGCGCCAGCAGCTGGGGGACAGGGGGCAATCAGCCCCAGCATTTT.